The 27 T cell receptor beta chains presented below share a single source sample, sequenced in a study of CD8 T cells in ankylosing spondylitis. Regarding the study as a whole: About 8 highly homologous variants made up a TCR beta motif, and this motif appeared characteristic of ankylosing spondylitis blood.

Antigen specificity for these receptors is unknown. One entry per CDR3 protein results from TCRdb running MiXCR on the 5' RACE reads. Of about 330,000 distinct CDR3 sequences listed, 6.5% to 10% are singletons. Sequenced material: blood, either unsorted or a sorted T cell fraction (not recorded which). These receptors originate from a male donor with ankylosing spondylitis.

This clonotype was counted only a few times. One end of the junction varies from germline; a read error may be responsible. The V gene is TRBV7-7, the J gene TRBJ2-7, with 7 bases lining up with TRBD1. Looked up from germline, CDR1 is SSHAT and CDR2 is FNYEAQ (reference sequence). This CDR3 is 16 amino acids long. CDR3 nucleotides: TGTGCTAGCAGCCCACGGACAGGACGGTCCCCTTCCGAGCAGTACTTC. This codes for CASSPRTGRSPSEQYF.

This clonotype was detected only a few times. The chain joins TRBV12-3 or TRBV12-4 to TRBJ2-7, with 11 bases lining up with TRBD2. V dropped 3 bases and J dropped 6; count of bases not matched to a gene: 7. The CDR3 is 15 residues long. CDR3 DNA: TGTGCCAGCAGTTTCGTTCCTAGCGGGAGGTCCGAGCAGTACTTC. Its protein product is CASSFVPSGRSEQYF.

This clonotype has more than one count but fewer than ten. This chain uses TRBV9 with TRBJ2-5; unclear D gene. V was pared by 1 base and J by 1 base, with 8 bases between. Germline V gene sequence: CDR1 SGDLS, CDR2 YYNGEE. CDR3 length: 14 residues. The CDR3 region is CASSVMGIQETQYF. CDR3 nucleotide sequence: TGTGCCAGCAGCGTAATGGGCATCCAAGAGACCCAGTACTTC.

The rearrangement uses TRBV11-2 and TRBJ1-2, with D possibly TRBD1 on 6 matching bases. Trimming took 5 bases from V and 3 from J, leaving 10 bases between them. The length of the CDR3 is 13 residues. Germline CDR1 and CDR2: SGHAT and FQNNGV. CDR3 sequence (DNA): TGTGCCAGCAGCCCCTCAGGGGACTATGGCTACACCTTC. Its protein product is CASSPSGDYGYTF.

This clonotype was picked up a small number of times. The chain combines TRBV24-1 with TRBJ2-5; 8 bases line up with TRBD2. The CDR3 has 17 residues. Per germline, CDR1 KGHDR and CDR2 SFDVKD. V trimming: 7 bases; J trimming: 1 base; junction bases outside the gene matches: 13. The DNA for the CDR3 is TGTGCCACCAGAACCCGGGGAACTAGCGGAACCCAAGAGACCCAGTACTTC. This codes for CATRTRGTSGTQETQYF.

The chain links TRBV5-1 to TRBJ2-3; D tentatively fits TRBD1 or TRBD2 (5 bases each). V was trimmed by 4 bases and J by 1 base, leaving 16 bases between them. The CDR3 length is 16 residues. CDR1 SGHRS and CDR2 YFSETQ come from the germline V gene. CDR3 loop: CASSVGTQAGTDTQYF. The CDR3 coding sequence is TGCGCCAGCAGCGTAGGGACCCAAGCTGGCACAGATACGCAGTATTTT.

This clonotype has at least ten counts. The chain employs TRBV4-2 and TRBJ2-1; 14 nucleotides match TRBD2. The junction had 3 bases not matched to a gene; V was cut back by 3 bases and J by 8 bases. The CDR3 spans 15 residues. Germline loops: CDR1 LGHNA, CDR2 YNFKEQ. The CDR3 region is CASSQGTSGSDEQFF. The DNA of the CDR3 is TGTGCCAGCAGCCAGGGGACTAGCGGGAGCGATGAGCAGTTCTTC.

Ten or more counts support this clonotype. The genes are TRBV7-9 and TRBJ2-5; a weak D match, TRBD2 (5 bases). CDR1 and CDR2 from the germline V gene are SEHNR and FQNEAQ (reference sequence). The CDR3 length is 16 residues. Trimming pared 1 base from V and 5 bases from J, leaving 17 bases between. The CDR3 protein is CASSLEAPSGGETQYF. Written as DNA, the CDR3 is TGTGCCAGCAGCTTAGAGGCACCAAGCGGCGGGGAGACCCAGTACTTC.

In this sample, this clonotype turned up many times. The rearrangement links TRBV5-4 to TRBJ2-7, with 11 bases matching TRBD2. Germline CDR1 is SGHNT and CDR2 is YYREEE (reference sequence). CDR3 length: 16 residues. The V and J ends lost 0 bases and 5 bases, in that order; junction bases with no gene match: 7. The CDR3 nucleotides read TGTGCCAGCAGCTTGGTTCGGCTAGCGGGAGGTGACGAGCAGTACTTC. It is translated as CASSLVRLAGGDEQYF. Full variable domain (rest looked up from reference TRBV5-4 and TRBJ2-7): ETGVTQSPTHLIKTRGQQVTLRCSSQSGHNTVSWYQQALGQGPQFIFQYYREEENGRGNFPPRFSGLQFPNYSSELNVNALELDDSALYLCASSLVRLAGGDEQYFGPGTRLTVT.

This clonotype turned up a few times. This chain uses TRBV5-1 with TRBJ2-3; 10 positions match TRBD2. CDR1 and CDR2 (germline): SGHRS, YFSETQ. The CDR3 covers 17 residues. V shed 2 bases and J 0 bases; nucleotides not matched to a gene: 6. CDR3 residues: CASSLHGLADSTDTQYF. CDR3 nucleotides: TGCGCCAGCAGCTTACACGGACTAGCGGATAGCACAGATACGCAGTATTTT. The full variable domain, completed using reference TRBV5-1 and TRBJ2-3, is KAGVTQTPRYLIKTRGQQVTLSCSPISGHRSVSWYQQTPGQGLQFLFEYFSETQRNKGNFPGRFSGRQFSNSRSEMNVSTLELGDSALYLCASSLHGLADSTDTQYFGPGTRLTVL.

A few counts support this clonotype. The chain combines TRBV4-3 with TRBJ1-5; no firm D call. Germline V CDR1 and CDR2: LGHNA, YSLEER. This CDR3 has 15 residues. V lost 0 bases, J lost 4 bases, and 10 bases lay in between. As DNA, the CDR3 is TGCGCCAGCAGCCAAGAAGCCGGTTTAAATCAGCCCCAGCATTTT. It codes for CASSQEAGLNQPQHF.

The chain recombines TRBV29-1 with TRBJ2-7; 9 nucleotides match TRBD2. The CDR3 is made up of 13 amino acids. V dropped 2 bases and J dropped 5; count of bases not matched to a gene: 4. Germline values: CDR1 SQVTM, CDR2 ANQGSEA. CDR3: CSVERAGGNEQYF. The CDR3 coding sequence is TGCAGCGTTGAACGCGCGGGAGGGAACGAGCAGTACTTC.

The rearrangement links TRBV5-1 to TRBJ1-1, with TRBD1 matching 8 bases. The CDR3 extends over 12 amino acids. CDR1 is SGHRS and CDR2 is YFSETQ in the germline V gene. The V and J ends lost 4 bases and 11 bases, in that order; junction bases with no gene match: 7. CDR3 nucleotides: TGCGCCAGCAGCCTTTCGGACAGGGAGGCTTTCTTT. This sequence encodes CASSLSDREAFF.

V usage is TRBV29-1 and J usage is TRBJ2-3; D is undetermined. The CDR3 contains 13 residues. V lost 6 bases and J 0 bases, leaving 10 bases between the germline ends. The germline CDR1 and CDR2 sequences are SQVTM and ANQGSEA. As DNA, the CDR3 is TGCAGCGTACAGACTTCTAGCACAGATACGCAGTATTTT. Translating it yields CSVQTSSTDTQYF.

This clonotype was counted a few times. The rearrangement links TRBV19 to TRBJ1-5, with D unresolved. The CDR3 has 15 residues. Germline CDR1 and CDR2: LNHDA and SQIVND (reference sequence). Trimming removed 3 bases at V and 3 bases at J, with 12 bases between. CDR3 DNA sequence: TGTGCCAGTAGTATGGGGATAAGGGCCAATCAGCCCCAGCATTTT. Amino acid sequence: CASSMGIRANQPQHF.

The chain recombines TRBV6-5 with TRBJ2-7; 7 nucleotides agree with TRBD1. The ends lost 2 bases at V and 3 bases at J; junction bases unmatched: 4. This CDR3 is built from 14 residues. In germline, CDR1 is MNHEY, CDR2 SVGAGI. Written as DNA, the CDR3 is TGTGCCAGCAGTTACCCGGGACAGAGCTACGAGCAGTACTTC. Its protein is CASSYPGQSYEQYF.

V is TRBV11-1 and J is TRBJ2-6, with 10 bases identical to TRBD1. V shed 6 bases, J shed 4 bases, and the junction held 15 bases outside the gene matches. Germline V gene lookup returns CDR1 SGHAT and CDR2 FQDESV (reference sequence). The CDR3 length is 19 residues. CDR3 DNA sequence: TGTGCCAGCAGTCCCCATGCGGGACAGGGGTTAAACGGGGCCAACGTCCTGACTTTC. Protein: CASSPHAGQGLNGANVLTF.

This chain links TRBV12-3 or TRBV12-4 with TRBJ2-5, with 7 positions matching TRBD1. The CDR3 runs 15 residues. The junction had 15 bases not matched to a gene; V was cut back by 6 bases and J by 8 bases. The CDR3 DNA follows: TGTGCCAGCAGAGAGGCCGGGACAGCTGTGAATACCCAGTACTTC. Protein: CASREAGTAVNTQYF.

As DNA, the CDR3 is TGTGCCAGCAGTCCCCCGGGACTCCGGTACAATGAGCAGTACTTC. Its translation: CASSPPGLRYNEQYF. This chain connects TRBV28 to TRBJ2-1; perhaps TRBD2 as D (6 bases). The better agreement between TRBJ2-7 and the DNA end casts doubt on the J call. CDR3 length equals 15 residues. Germline lookup yields CDR1 MDHEN and CDR2 SYDVKM.

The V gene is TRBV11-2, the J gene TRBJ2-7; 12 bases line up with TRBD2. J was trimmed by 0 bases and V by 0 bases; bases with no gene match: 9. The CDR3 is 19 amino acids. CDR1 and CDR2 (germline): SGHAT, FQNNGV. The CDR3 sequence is CASSLEGGGLAGFSYEQYF. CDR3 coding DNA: TGTGCCAGCAGCTTAGAGGGTGGGGGACTAGCGGGCTTCTCCTACGAGCAGTACTTC.

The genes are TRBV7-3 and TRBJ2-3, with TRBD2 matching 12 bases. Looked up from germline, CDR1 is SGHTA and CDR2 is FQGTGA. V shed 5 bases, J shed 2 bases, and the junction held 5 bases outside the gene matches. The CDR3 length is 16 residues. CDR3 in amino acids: CASSPGTSGFTDTQYF. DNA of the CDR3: TGTGCCAGCAGCCCCGGGACTAGCGGGTTCACAGATACGCAGTATTTT.

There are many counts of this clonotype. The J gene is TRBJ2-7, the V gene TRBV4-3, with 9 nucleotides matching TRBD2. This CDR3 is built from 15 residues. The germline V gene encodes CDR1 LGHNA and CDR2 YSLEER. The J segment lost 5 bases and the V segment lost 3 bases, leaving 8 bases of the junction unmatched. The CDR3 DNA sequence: TGCGCCAGCAGCCAGTTTAGCGGGAGTGGCAACGAGCAGTACTTC. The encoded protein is CASSQFSGSGNEQYF.

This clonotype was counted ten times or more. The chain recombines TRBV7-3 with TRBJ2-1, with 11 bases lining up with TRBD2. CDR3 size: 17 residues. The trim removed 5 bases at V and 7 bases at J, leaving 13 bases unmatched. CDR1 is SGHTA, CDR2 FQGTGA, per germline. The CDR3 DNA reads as TGTGCCAGCAGCCTCAATAGCGGGAGGGCCGCGTATAATGAGCAGTTCTTC. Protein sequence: CASSLNSGRAAYNEQFF.

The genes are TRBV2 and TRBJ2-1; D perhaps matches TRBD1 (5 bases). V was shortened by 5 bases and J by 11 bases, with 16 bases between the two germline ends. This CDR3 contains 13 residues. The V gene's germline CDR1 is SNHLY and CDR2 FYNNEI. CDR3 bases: TGTGCCAGCAGTCTGGACACCATCAGTCAGCAGTTCTTC. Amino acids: CASSLDTISQQFF.

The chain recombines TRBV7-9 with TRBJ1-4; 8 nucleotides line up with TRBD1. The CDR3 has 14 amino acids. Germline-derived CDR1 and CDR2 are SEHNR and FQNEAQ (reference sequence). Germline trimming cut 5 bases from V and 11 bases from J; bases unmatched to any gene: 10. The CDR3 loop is CASSPRTGKGKLFF. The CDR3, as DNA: TGTGCCAGCAGCCCAAGGACAGGGAAGGGGAAACTGTTTTTT.

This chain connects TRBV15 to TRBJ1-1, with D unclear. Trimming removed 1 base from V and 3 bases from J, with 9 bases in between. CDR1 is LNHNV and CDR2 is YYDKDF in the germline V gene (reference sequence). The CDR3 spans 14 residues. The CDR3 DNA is TGTGCCACCAGCAGAGTTATTCTAGACACTGAAGCTTTCTTT. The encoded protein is CATSRVILDTEAFF.

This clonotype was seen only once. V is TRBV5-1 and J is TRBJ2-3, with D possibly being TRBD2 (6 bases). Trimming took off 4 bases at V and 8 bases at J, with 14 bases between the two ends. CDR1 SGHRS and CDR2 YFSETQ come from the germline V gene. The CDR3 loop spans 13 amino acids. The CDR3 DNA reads TGCGCCAGCAGCCGGGGGACCTCCGGTACGCAGTATTTT. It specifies CASSRGTSGTQYF.